This is a list of T cell receptor beta chains from one sample in a study of blood T cell repertoires in COVID-19. TCRdb's copy holds only in-frame clones and misses some; the assay was immunoSEQ multiplex PCR. This repertoire shows roughly 330,000 clones, 75% to 90% found once; its top ten account for under 6%. Sequencing used PBMCs or T cells enriched from blood (not recorded which). These receptor sequences come from a man aged 30-40 years who had recovered from COVID-19. Both conserved end residues are part of each CDR3. The D gene is left open where the match is weak. Expanded clones are given a class, and other clones once, few, many or no size at all.

J gene,V gene,D gene,clone size,CDR3 protein,CDR3 DNA
TRBJ2-1,TRBV9,TRBD2,NA,CASSVGAGGPGYNEQFF,TGTGCCAGCAGCGTAGGAGCGGGGGGGCCAGGCTACAATGAGCAGTTCTTC
TRBJ1-1,TRBV18,NA,once,CASSLMDWTEAFF,TGTGCCAGCTCACTTATGGACTGGACTGAAGCTTTCTTT
TRBJ2-3,TRBV5-6,TRBD2,NA,CASSPVGGLTDTQYF,TGTGCCAGCAGCCCCGTCGGGGGGTTAACAGATACGCAGTATTTT
TRBJ2-3,TRBV28,NA,NA,CASKEGPSSTDTQYF,TGTGCCAGCAAGGAGGGGCCTTCTAGCACAGATACGCAGTATTTT
TRBJ2-7,TRBV15,NA,NA,CATSRAAGSQSYEQYF,TGTGCCACCAGCAGAGCGGCAGGAAGCCAATCCTACGAGCAGTACTTC
TRBJ1-5,TRBV28,TRBD1,NA,CASSSPRTGVRPQHF,TGTGCCAGCAGTTCACCCCGGACAGGGGTCCGGCCCCAGCATTTT
TRBJ1-6,TRBV19,NA,NA,CASSSGQKYNSPLHF,TGTGCCAGTAGTAGCGGACAGAAATATAATTCACCCCTCCACTTT
TRBJ2-7,TRBV5-4,NA,NA,CASSLVERRYEQYF,TGTGCCAGCAGCTTGGTCGAGAGAAGATACGAGCAGTACTTC
TRBJ2-7,TRBV7-3,NA,NA,CASSAGGRGEQYF,TGTGCCAGCAGCGCCGGGGGAAGGGGCGAGCAGTACTTC
TRBJ1-2,TRBV28,TRBD1,NA,CASRRIQGHYGYTF,TGTGCCAGCAGACGCATACAGGGGCACTATGGCTACACCTTC
TRBJ1-4,TRBV7-9,TRBD1,NA,CASSAGQGPEKLFF,TGTGCCAGCAGCGCGGGACAGGGGCCGGAAAAACTGTTTTTT
TRBJ1-2,TRBV3-1/TRBV3-2,NA,NA,CASTSGGRGGSGYTF,TGTGCCAGCACATCCGGTGGCAGGGGAGGGTCAGGCTACACCTTC
TRBJ2-7,TRBV5-8,NA,NA,CASSFPGYYEQYF,TGTGCCAGCAGCTTTCCGGGGTACTACGAGCAGTACTTC
TRBJ2-7,TRBV7-9,TRBD1,NA,CASIQDRGSYEQYF,TGTGCCAGCATCCAAGACAGGGGGTCCTACGAGCAGTACTTC
TRBJ2-7,TRBV30,TRBD1,NA,CAWSFDRGAYEQYF,TGTGCCTGGAGCTTCGACAGGGGAGCCTACGAGCAGTACTTC
TRBJ2-1,TRBV19,NA,NA,CASSQLDSNEQFF,TGTGCCAGTAGTCAGCTAGACAGTAATGAGCAGTTCTTC
TRBJ1-4,TRBV4-1,NA,NA,CASSLNLQATNEKLFF,TGCGCCAGCAGCCTAAACTTACAGGCAACTAATGAAAAACTGTTTTTT
TRBJ2-7,TRBV4-1,TRBD1,NA,CASSQVSGQGTYEQYF,TGCGCCAGCAGCCAAGTCTCGGGACAGGGTACCTACGAGCAGTACTTC
TRBJ2-7,TRBV25-1,TRBD2,NA,CASSYTRGGARLHEQYF,TGTGCCAGCAGTTATACCCGGGGAGGGGCGCGTCTCCACGAGCAGTACTTC
TRBJ1-5,TRBV28,TRBD1,NA,CASSSSQGADQPQHF,TGTGCCAGCAGTTCTTCACAGGGGGCAGATCAGCCCCAGCATTTT
TRBJ2-1,TRBV27,NA,NA,CASRPQGHNEQFF,TGTGCCAGCAGACCCCAGGGGCACAATGAGCAGTTCTTC
TRBJ1-2,TRBV3-1/TRBV3-2,TRBD1,NA,CASSPNRGRGDYTF,TGTGCCAGCAGCCCAAACAGGGGGCGCGGGGACTACACCTTC
TRBJ1-6,TRBV7-9,TRBD1,NA,CASSFRTGRYNSPLHF,TGTGCCAGCAGCTTCCGGACAGGGCGTTATAATTCACCCCTCCACTTT
TRBJ1-2,TRBV27,TRBD1,NA,CASSLRTGYGYTF,TGTGCCAGCAGTCTCCGGACAGGTTATGGCTACACCTTC
TRBJ1-2,TRBV7-2,TRBD1,NA,CASSFRQGIYGYTF,TGTGCCAGCAGCTTCCGACAGGGAATCTATGGCTACACCTTC
TRBJ1-1,TRBV28,TRBD1,NA,CASSLLGTDTEAFF,TGTGCCAGCAGTTTATTGGGGACAGACACTGAAGCTTTCTTT